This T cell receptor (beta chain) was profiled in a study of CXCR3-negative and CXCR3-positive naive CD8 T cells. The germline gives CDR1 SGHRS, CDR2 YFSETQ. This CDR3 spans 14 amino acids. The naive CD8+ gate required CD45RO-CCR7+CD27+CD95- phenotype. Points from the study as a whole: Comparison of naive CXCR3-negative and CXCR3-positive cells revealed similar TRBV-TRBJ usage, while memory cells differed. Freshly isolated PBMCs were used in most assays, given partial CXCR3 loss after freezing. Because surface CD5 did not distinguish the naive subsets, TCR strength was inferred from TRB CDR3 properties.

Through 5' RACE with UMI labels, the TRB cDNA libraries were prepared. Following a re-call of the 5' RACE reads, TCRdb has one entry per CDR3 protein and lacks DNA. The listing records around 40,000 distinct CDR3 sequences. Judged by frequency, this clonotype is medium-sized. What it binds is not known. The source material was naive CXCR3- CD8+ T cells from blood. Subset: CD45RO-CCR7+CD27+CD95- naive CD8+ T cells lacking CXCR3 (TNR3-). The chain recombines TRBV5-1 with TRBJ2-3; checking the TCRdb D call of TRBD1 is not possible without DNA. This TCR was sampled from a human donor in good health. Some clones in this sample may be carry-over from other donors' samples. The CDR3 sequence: CASSLGQSTDTQYF.